This T cell receptor beta chain comes out of a study of preoperative IRX-2 immunotherapy in early breast cancer. Treatment specified: preoperative locoregional IRX-2 cytokine immunotherapy. Samples came from a phase Ib trial of preoperative locoregional IRX-2 cytokine immunotherapy. The table came from immunoSEQ multiplex PCR; TCRdb's copy has only in-frame clones and leaves some out. The repertoire has 43,000 or so clones, about 95% of them found once; the top ten carry 1.6%. CDR3 length equals 15 residues. Germline V lookup: CDR1 SGHRS, CDR2 YFSETQ. Losses at the gene ends were 1 base for V and 2 bases for J; bases not matched to a gene: 1.

The input for sequencing was tumor tissue, taken after IRX-2 immunotherapy. This TCR derives from a human donor with breast cancer. The chain is built from TRBV5-1 and TRBJ2-1, with 9 bases fitting TRBD1. Here the CDR3 reads CASSLRDRAYNEQFF. DNA of the CDR3: TGCGCCAGCAGCTTGAGGGACAGGGCCTACAATGAGCAGTTCTTC.